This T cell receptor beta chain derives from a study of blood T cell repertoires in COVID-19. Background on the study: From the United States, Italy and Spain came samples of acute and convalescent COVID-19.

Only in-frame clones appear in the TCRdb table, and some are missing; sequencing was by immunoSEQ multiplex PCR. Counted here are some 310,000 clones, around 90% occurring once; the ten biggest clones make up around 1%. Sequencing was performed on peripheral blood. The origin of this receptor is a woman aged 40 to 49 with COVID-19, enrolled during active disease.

The CDR3 DNA reads TGTGCCAGCAGCTTCTGGACAGGGAAAAATTCACCCCTCCACTTT. Its translation: CASSFWTGKNSPLHF. The chain couples TRBV5-8 to TRBJ1-6; 8 bases agree with TRBD1. This CDR3 is built from 15 residues. CDR1 and CDR2 (germline): SGHTS, YDEGEE. The ends lost 2 bases at V and 7 bases at J; junction bases unmatched: 5.